This TCR beta chain was found in a study of PD-1 blockade in classical Hodgkin lymphoma. Regarding the study as a whole: Whoever responded completely had baseline diversity much like that seen in newly diagnosed patients.

Notes on this clone: The target antigen is unknown.

Germline V gene data show CDR1 as MNHEY and CDR2 as SVGAGI. The CDR3 is 13 residues long. Between the trimmed V and J ends, which lost 8 bases and 0 bases, there was a span of 9 bases. This table comes from immunoSEQ multiplex PCR, and its TCRdb copy is limited to in-frame clones, with some not included. The data show 110,000 or so clones, roughly nine tenths seen once. As to time point: cycle 4 day 1 (C4D1), after five to seven weeks of nivolumab. Every single patient, without exception, relapsed after autologous stem cell transplantation, and brentuximab vedotin exposure varied. The source material was peripheral blood mononuclear cells (PBMCs), sampled before the fourth cycle of nivolumab. This receptor was taken from a human donor with classical Hodgkin lymphoma. The chain links TRBV6-5 to TRBJ2-3; D uncertain. Here the CDR3 DNA reads TGTGCCAGCGGATCTCTTAGCACAGATACGCAGTATTTT. Residues: CASGSLSTDTQYF.